These 5 T cell receptor beta chains share one sample of origin, sequenced in a study of T cells expressing NK-cell markers. With the 5' RACE reads reprocessed, TCRdb shows one record per CDR3 protein and no DNA. The specimen's table records 440,000 or so distinct CDR3 sequences. Sequenced input: blood T cells: a sorted CD56 or NKG2C T cell subset, CD4+ or CD8+ T cells, or bulk PBMC T cells (not recorded which). The receptors stem from a woman between 18 and 75 years old in good health.

This rearrangement joins TRBV6-1 to TRBJ2-1; TCRdb reports TRBD2, a call that lacks DNA to check it against. Per the germline V gene, CDR1 is MNHNS and CDR2 is SASEGT. The CDR3 runs to 16 residues. The CDR3 loop reads CASNSFGGPSPSEQFF.

The V gene is TRBV11-2, the J gene TRBJ2-1. CDR3 size: 14 residues. Germline values: CDR1 SGHAT, CDR2 FQNNGV. This chain's CDR3 is CASSLGPVAYEQFF.

The gene calls are TRBV4-1 and TRBJ2-1; TCRdb picks TRBD1, but there is no DNA to check that call. Germline lookup yields CDR1 MGHRA and CDR2 YSYEKL. The CDR3 is made up of 15 amino acids. The CDR3 here is CASSLTGFMDNEQFF.

The J gene is TRBJ1-3, the V gene TRBV7-8; the D gene TCRdb calls, TRBD1, cannot be checked with no DNA. The CDR3 contains 15 residues. CDR1 SGHVS and CDR2 FQNEAQ come from the germline V gene. CDR3 sequence: CASSQRTGVVDTIYF.

CDR3 protein: CSARRRTYNEQFF. The chain employs TRBV20-1 and TRBJ2-1. This CDR3 is built from 13 residues. The germline V gene encodes CDR1 DFQATT and CDR2 SNEGSKA (reference sequence).